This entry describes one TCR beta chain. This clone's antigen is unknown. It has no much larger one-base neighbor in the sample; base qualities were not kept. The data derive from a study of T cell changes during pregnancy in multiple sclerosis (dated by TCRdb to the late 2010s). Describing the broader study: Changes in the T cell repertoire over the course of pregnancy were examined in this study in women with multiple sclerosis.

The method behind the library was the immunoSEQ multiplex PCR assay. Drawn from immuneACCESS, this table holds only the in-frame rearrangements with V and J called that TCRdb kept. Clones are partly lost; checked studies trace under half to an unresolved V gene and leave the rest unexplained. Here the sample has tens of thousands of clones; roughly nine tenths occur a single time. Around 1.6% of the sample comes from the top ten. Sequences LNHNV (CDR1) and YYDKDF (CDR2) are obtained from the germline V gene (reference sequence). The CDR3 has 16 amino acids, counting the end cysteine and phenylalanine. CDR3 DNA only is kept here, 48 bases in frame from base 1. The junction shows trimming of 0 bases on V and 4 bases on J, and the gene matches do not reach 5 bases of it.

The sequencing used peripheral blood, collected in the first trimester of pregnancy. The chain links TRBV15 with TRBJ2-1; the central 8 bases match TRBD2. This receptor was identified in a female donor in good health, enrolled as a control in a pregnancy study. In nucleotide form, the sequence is TGTGCCACCAGCAGAGATATAGCGGGAAAGTACAATGAGCAGTTCTTC. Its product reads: CATSRDIAGKYNEQFF.